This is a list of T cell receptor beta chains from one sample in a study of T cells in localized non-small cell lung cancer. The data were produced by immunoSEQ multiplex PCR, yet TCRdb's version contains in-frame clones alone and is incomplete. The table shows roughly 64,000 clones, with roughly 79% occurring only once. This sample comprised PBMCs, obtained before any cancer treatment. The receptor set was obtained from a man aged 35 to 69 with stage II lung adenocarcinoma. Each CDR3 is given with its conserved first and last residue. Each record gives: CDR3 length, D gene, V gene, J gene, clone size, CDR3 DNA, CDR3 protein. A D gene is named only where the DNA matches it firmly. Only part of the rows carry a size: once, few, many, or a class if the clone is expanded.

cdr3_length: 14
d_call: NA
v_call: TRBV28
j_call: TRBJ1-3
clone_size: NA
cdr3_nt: TGTGCCAGCCTGGGCAGGGAGACTGGAAACACCATATATTTT
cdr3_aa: CASLGRETGNTIYF

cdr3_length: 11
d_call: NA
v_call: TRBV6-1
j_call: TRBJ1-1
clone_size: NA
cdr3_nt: TGTGCCAGCAGAGGGGCCGCTGAAGCTTTCTTT
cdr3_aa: CASRGAAEAFF

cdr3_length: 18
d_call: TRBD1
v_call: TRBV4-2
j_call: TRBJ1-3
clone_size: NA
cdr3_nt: TGTGCCAGCAGCCAAGATAGGGGACAGCCCGTCTCTGGAAACACCATATATTTT
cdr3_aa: CASSQDRGQPVSGNTIYF

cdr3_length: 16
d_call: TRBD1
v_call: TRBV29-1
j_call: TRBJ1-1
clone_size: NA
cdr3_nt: TGCAGCGTTGTAAACCCGGGACAGGTGATGAACACTGAAGCTTTCTTT
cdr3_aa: CSVVNPGQVMNTEAFF

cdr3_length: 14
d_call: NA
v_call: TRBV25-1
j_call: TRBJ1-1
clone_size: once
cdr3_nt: TGTGCCAGCAGTGGTCCCCTATCGGGCACTGAAGCTTTCTTT
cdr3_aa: CASSGPLSGTEAFF

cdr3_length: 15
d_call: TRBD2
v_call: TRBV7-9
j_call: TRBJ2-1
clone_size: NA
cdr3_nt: TGTGCCAGCAGCTTTAGCGGGAGCGCCAACAATGAGCAGTTCTTC
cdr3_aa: CASSFSGSANNEQFF

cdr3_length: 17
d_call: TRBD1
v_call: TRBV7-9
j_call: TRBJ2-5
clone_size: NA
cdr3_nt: TGTGCCAGCAGCCTATGGACAGGGGCGTTCACACAAGAGTCCCAGTACTTC
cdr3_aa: CASSLWTGAFTQESQYF

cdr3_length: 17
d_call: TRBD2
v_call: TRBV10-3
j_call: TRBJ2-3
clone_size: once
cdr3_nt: TGTGCCATCAGGGGGACTAGCGGGCGTCGCCGCGCAGATACGCAGTATTTT
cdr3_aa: CAIRGTSGRRRADTQYF

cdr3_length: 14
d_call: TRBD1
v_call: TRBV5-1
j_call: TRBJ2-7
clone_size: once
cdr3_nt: TGCGCCAGCAGCAGGGGACAGGAGGGTTACGAGCAGTACTTC
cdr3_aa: CASSRGQEGYEQYF

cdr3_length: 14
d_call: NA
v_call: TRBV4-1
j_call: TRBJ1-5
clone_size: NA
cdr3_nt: TGCGCCAGCAGCCAAGAGCGGAGCAATCAGCCCCAGCATTTT
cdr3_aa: CASSQERSNQPQHF

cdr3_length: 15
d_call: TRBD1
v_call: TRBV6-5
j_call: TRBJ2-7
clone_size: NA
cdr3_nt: TGTGCCAGCAGTTACTCCGGGACAGGGACCTACGAGCAGTACTTC
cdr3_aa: CASSYSGTGTYEQYF

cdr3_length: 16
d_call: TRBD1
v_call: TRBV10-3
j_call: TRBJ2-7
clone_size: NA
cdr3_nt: TGTGCCATCACTCCAACAGGGGCGAGAGGCTCCTACGAGCAGTACTTC
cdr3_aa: CAITPTGARGSYEQYF

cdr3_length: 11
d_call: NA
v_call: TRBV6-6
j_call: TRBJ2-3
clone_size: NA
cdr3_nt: TGTGCCAGCAGTTCTCGGGGGACGCAGTATTTT
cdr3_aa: CASSSRGTQYF

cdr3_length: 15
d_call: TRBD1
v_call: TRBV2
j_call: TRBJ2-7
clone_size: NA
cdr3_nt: TGTGCCAGCAGGTGGGGACAGGGTCGATCCTACGAGCAGTACTTC
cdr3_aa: CASRWGQGRSYEQYF

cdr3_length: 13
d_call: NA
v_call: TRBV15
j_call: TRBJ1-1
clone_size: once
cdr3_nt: TGTGCCACCAGCTGGGAAGGGGTCACTGAAGCTTTCTTT
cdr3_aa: CATSWEGVTEAFF

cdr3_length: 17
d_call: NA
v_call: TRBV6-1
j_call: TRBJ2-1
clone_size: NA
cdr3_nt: TGTGCCAGCAGTGATTGGGACCCCGGGGCCTCCTACAATGAGCAGTTCTTC
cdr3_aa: CASSDWDPGASYNEQFF

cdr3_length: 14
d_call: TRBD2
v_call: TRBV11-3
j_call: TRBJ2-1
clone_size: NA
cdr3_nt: TGTGCCAGCAGCACAACCGGGACTACCAATGAGCAGTTCTTC
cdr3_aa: CASSTTGTTNEQFF

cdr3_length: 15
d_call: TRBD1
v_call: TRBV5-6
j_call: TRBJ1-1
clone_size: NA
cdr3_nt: TGTGCCAGCAGCTTGGTAGGGGGCTTGAACACTGAAGCTTTCTTT
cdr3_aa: CASSLVGGLNTEAFF

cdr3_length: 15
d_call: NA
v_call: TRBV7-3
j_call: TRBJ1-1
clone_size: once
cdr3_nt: TGTGCCAGCAGCTTAGAGGGGGGACCCTCCGGAGGGGCTTTCTTT
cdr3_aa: CASSLEGGPSGGAFF

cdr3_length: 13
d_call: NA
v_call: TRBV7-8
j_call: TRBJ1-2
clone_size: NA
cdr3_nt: TGTGCCAGCAGCTTAAATCCGGGGGAGGGCTACACCTTC
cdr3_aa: CASSLNPGEGYTF

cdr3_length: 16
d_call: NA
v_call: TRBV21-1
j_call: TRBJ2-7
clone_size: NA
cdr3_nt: NA
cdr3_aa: CASSKAWGQGSYEQYF

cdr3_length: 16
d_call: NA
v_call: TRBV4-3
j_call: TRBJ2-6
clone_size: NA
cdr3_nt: TGCGCCAGCAGCCAAGATGTGGTTTCTGGGGCCAACGTCCTGACTTTC
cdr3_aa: CASSQDVVSGANVLTF

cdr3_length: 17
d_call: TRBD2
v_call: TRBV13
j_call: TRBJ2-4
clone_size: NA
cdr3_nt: TGTGCCAGCAGCTTGGAACCGGGACTAGCGGGACTAAACATTCAGTACTTC
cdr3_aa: CASSLEPGLAGLNIQYF

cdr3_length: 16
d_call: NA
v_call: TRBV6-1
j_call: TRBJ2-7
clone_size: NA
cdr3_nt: TGTGCCAGCAGTGAAGAGGTCCGCGGGCCCCCCTACGAGCAGTACTTC
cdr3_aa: CASSEEVRGPPYEQYF

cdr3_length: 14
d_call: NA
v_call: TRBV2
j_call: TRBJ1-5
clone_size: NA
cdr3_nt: TGTGCCAGCAACCCCGACGGTAGCAATCAGCCCCAGCATTTT
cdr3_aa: CASNPDGSNQPQHF

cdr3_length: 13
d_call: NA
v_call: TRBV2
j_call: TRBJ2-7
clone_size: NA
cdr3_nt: TGTGCCAGCAGTGAAGCCACTTCCTACGAGCAGTACTTC
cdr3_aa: CASSEATSYEQYF

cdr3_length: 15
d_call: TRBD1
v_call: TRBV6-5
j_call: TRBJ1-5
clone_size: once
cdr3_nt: TGTGCCAGCAGGGACAGGGGGAATAGCAATCAGCCCCAGCATTTT
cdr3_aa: CASRDRGNSNQPQHF

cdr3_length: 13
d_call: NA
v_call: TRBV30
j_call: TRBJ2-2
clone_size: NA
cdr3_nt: TGTGCCTGGAGTACTGCATTCACCGGGGAGCTGTTTTTT
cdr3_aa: CAWSTAFTGELFF

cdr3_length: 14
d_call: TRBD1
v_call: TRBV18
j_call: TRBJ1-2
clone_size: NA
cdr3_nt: TGTGCCAGCTCACCCAGCGCACAGGGGTATGGCTACACCTTC
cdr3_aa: CASSPSAQGYGYTF

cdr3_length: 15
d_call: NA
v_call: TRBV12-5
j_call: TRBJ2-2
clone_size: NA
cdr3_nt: TGTGCTAGTGGTTTGGGCCTAGGTAACACCGGGGAGCTGTTTTTT
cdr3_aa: CASGLGLGNTGELFF

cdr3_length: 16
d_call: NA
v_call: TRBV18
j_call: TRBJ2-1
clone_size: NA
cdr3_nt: TGTGCCAGCTCACCACCCAGTAGCGGAGGGGGCAATGAGCAGTTCTTC
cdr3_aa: CASSPPSSGGGNEQFF

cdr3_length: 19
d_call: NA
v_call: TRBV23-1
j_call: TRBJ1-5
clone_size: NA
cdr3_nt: TGCGCCAGCAGTCATATTTCCCCCGACAGACCGAGAAGCAATCAGCCCCAGCATTTT
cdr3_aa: CASSHISPDRPRSNQPQHF